The entry below gives a single T cell receptor (beta chain) sequence along with its context. The antigen is not known. V trimming: 4 bases; J trimming: 3 bases; junction bases outside the gene matches: 5. Germline lookup yields CDR1 SGDLS and CDR2 YYNGEE. The CDR3 length is 16 residues. TCRdb re-called the RT-PCR reads with MiXCR, one entry per CDR3 protein. The sample holds about 500,000 distinct CDR3 sequences, 10% to 15% seen once. The data are from a study of response to subunit inactivated influenza vaccine. Whole-study findings and limits: The authors put forward the suggestion that each seasonal influenza vaccination may bring in only a limited number of new T cells.

The sequence came from a man aged 50-59 years who received an inactivated influenza vaccine. The input for sequencing was PBMCs from blood, taken 40 to 50 days after vaccination. The chain employs TRBV9 and TRBJ2-1, with 12 bases lining up with TRBD2. Here the CDR3 DNA reads TGTGCCAGCAGCATCATGACTAGCGGGAGCTACAATGAGCAGTTCTTC. Protein sequence: CASSIMTSGSYNEQFF.